A single sample is the source of the 10 T cell receptor beta chains below, sequenced in a study of cytomegalovirus exposure and HLA in healthy donors. Vbeta (60) and Jbeta (13) primers were used in the PCR. Method: immunoSEQ multiplex PCR; TCRdb's copy keeps in-frame clones and lacks some. This table lists about 200,000 clones. Sequences were obtained from PBMCs. These receptors all stem from a man in his thirties or forties in good health and CMV-seronegative.

V and J are TRBV5-1 and TRBJ1-2; 9 bases line up with TRBD1. Unmatched junction bases numbered 5, after V lost 4 bases and J lost 4 bases. Germline lookup yields CDR1 SGHRS and CDR2 YFSETQ. The CDR3 runs 14 residues. CDR3 in DNA: TGCGCCAGCAGCCCGGGACAGGGTATCTATGGCTACACCTTC. This encodes CASSPGQGIYGYTF.

The J gene is TRBJ1-4, the V gene TRBV14; the D gene is possibly TRBD1 (5 bases). This CDR3 has 15 amino acids. Germline V gene lookup returns CDR1 SGHDN and CDR2 FVKESK. Trimming took off 3 bases at V and 8 bases at J, with 16 bases between the two ends. Here the CDR3 DNA reads TGTGCCAGCAGCCAGGATGGGCATCCAGGGGAAAAACTGTTTTTT. It translates to CASSQDGHPGEKLFF.

This chain joins TRBV9 and TRBJ2-1; the match to TRBD1 covers 8 bases. This CDR3 is built from 16 residues. With V trimmed by 3 bases and J by 7 bases, 12 bases remained unmatched. Germline CDR1 SGDLS, CDR2 YYNGEE. CDR3 protein: CASSGGQGASWNEQFF. Here the CDR3 DNA reads TGTGCCAGCAGCGGAGGTCAGGGGGCAAGTTGGAATGAGCAGTTCTTC.

V is TRBV7-6 and J is TRBJ2-1; 10 bases map to TRBD1. Germline V lookup: CDR1 SGHVS, CDR2 FNYEAQ. V trimming: 1 base; J trimming: 9 bases; junction bases outside the gene matches: 12. The CDR3 consists of 17 residues. CDR3 sequence reads: CASSLDPGTGAWGEQFF. The CDR3 nucleotides read TGTGCCAGCAGCTTAGATCCCGGGACAGGGGCGTGGGGTGAGCAGTTCTTC.

This rearrangement joins TRBV9 to TRBJ2-1, with D perhaps matching TRBD1 (5 bases). Per germline, CDR1 SGDLS and CDR2 YYNGEE. The CDR3 spans 16 residues. Trimming shortened V by 7 bases and J by 1 base, and 18 bases separated the two germline ends. Here the CDR3 DNA reads TGTGCCAGCGCGGACGAGGCAAGGGGATCCTACAATGAGCAGTTCTTC. Translating it yields CASADEARGSYNEQFF.

The V call is TRBV28, the J call TRBJ1-3; D not certain. The CDR3 has 11 amino acids. CDR1 is MDHEN and CDR2 is SYDVKM in the germline V gene. CDR3 coding DNA: TGTGCTGGCGGTACTGGAAACACCATATATTTT. It codes for CAGGTGNTIYF. Full variable domain (rest looked up from reference TRBV28 and TRBJ1-3): DVKVTQSSRYLVKRTGEKVFLECVQDMDHENMFWYRQDPGLGLRLIYFSYDVKMKEKGDIPEGYSVSREKKERFSLILESASTNQTSMYLCAGGTGNTIYFGEGSWLTVV.

J is TRBJ2-1 and V is TRBV28; 11 bases line up with TRBD2. Germline V gives CDR1 MDHEN, CDR2 SYDVKM. The CDR3 loop spans 16 amino acids. V lost 5 bases, J lost 5 bases, and 8 bases stayed unmatched. The CDR3 loop is CASSPPIAGGNNEQFF. The CDR3 DNA is TGTGCCAGCAGTCCCCCAATAGCGGGAGGGAACAATGAGCAGTTCTTC. Using reference TRBV28 and TRBJ2-1 for the parts outside the CDR3, the full variable domain is DVKVTQSSRYLVKRTGEKVFLECVQDMDHENMFWYRQDPGLGLRLIYFSYDVKMKEKGDIPEGYSVSREKKERFSLILESASTNQTSMYLCASSPPIAGGNNEQFFGPGTRLTVL.

The chain combines TRBV7-9 with TRBJ2-1; the D gene is possibly TRBD1 (5 bases). V lost 2 bases and J 0 bases, leaving 8 bases between the germline ends. This CDR3 region has 15 residues. Germline assignment: CDR1 SEHNR and CDR2 FQNEAQ (reference sequence). CDR3 DNA: TGTGCCAGCAGCTTAAGACAGAGCTCCTACAATGAGCAGTTCTTC. This gives the protein CASSLRQSSYNEQFF.

The rearrangement links TRBV4-2 to TRBJ1-4; D gene uncertain. The J call may be incorrect, as the DNA end agrees better with TRBJ2-2. The CDR3 is 13 amino acids. Germline assignment: CDR1 LGHNA and CDR2 YNFKEQ. The CDR3 is CASSQDRNWELFF. The CDR3 DNA reads as TGTGCCAGCAGCCAGGACCGAAATTGGGAGCTGTTTTTT.

The chain carries TRBV21-1 and TRBJ2-2; TRBD1 is the table's D call, not checked against the DNA. TRBV21-1 constitutes a pseudogene. This CDR3 has 14 residues. CDR3 bases: TGTGCCAGCAGCAAGAGACAGGGCGGCGGGGAGCTGTTTTTT. It translates to CASSKRQGGGELFF.